This T cell receptor (beta chain) was recorded in a study of T cell responses to AZD1222 COVID-19 vaccine. General study findings and limits: Most donors were white British, females outnumbered males, and clonal diversity was possibly underestimated.

Data came from immunoSEQ multiplex PCR; TCRdb stores just in-frame clones and leaves some out. The sample includes around 260,000 clones, 85% to 95% of them seen just once. Deletions cut 9 bases from V and 3 bases from J, with 11 bases between. The CDR3 totals 12 residues. CDR1 MNHEY and CDR2 SVGAGI come from the germline V gene. A remark on this clone: Antigen unknown.

This chain joins TRBV6-5 and TRBJ1-2; a weak D match, TRBD1 (6 bases). This TCR derives from an adult in good health. The material sequenced was peripheral blood, taken on day 0 of AZD1222 vaccination. CDR3 residues: CASGGRDYGYTF. In nucleotides, the CDR3 is TGTGCCAGTGGGGGCAGGGACTATGGCTACACCTTC.